Following are 7 T cell receptor beta chains from one sample sequenced in a study of cytomegalovirus exposure and HLA in healthy donors. The study ran its PCR with 60 Vbeta and 13 Jbeta primers. Generated by immunoSEQ multiplex PCR, the TCRdb table keeps only in-frame clones and is missing some. The profile shows approximately 120,000 clones, about 76% of them singletons. What was sequenced was PBMCs. Every receptor here comes from a man between 35 and 55 years old in good health and CMV-seronegative.

The rearrangement uses TRBV25-1 and TRBJ2-3; 8 bases line up with TRBD2. Trimming at V came to 1 base and at J to 4 bases, leaving 7 bases not matched to a gene. Germline assignment: CDR1 MGHDK and CDR2 SYGVNS. The CDR3 extends over 16 amino acids. The CDR3 nucleotides are TGTGCCAGCAGTGAATCCGGGAGGGTACGACCAGATACGCAGTATTTT. Protein: CASSESGRVRPDTQYF.

V gene TRBV5-1 combines with J gene TRBJ2-3; TRBD2 matches 10 bases. The V and J ends lost 4 bases and 3 bases, in that order; junction bases with no gene match: 5. Germline CDR1 SGHRS, CDR2 YFSETQ. The CDR3 contains 15 residues. The CDR3 protein is CASSPRTSGTDTQYF. In DNA form, the CDR3 reads TGCGCCAGCAGCCCCCGGACTAGCGGAACAGATACGCAGTATTTT.

The chain carries TRBV7-2 and TRBJ1-2; TRBD1 matches at 8 bases. Germline CDR1 reads SGHTA; CDR2 reads FQGNSA. With 8 bases clipped from V and 6 bases from J, the junction kept 11 bases outside the gene matches. The CDR3 runs to 14 residues. The CDR3 nucleotides are TGTGCCAGCCAATACCATCGACAGGGGAATGGCTACACCTTC. Its translation: CASQYHRQGNGYTF.

This clone has just a few counts. V usage is TRBV4-1 and J usage is TRBJ2-5, with a tentative D call TRBD2 (5 bases). The V end was cut by 4 bases, the J end by 4 bases, with 13 bases between. There are 14 residues in the CDR3. Germline V gene sequence: CDR1 MGHRA, CDR2 YSYEKL. The CDR3: CASSPLPGRETQYF. The CDR3 bases are TGCGCCAGCAGCCCCCTTCCGGGGAGAGAGACCCAGTACTTC.

The rearrangement uses TRBV27 and TRBJ2-7; 7 bases fit TRBD1. The germline V gene encodes CDR1 MNHEY and CDR2 SMNVEV (reference sequence). This CDR3 region has 14 residues. V lost 5 bases and J lost 2; bases outside the gene matches: 6. The CDR3 nucleotides are TGTGCCAGCAGTCCAAAGGGGGCCACCTACGAGCAGTACTTC. Translated, it gives CASSPKGATYEQYF.

The rearrangement uses TRBV4-2 and TRBJ2-3; TRBD1 aligns across 8 bases. The ends lost 3 bases at V and 1 base at J; junction bases unmatched: 3. Germline CDR1 reads LGHNA; CDR2 reads YNFKEQ. The CDR3 has 15 amino acids. This CDR3 is CASSQAGQGTDTQYF. The CDR3 DNA is TGTGCCAGCAGCCAGGCGGGACAGGGCACAGATACGCAGTATTTT.

The J gene is TRBJ1-1, the V gene TRBV27; 12 bases map to TRBD1. V lost 7 bases and J lost 3; bases outside the gene matches: 12. Germline values: CDR1 MNHEY, CDR2 SMNVEV (reference sequence). CDR3 length equals 17 residues. The CDR3 nucleotides read TGTGCCAGCATTCCCTCCGGGACAGGGGGCTGGGACACTGAAGCTTTCTTT. It specifies CASIPSGTGGWDTEAFF.